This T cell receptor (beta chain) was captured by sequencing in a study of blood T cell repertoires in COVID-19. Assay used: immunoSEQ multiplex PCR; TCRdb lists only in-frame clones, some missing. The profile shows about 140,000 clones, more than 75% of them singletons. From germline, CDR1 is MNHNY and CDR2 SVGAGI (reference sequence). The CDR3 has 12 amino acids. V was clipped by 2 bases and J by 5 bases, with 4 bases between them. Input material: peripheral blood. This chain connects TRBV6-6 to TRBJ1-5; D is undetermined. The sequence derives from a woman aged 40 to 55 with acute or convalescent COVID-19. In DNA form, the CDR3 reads TGTGCCAGCAGTTACGTCGATCAGCCCCAGCATTTT. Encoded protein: CASSYVDQPQHF.